Each of the 9 T cell receptor beta chains below was sequenced from the same sample in a study of shared clonotypes between healthy human individuals. Naive CD8 cells, CD45RO-negative and positively selected for CCR7, excluded terminally differentiated effector memory CD45RA+ cells. The repertoire was sequenced with immunoSEQ multiplex PCR; TCRdb's copy has only in-frame clones and lacks some. The sample has about 650,000 clones; 95% are singletons. The sequenced material came from naive CD8+ T cells sorted from blood. All receptors come from a woman aged 30 to 39 in good health.

With respect to this clone: The identical CDR3 is also encoded by other nucleotide sequences in the sample. The J gene is TRBJ2-3, the V gene TRBV7-9; D unresolved. Trimming removed 5 bases at V and 0 bases at J, with 3 bases between. This CDR3 region has 12 residues. Germline V gives CDR1 SEHNR, CDR2 FQNEAQ (reference sequence). CDR3: CASSPSTDTQYF. The CDR3, as DNA: TGTGCCAGCAGCCCAAGCACAGATACGCAGTATTTT.

With regard to this clone: Other DNA sequences in the sample encode the same CDR3. The rearrangement joins TRBV7-8 to TRBJ2-7, with a weak D call TRBD1 (5 bases). V was cut by 3 bases and J by 2 bases, with 8 bases left in between. Germline V gives CDR1 SGHVS, CDR2 FQNEAQ. The CDR3 spans 13 residues. DNA of the CDR3: TGTGCCAGCAGCTTGGACACAGCCTACGAGCAGTACTTC. As protein: CASSLDTAYEQYF.

The chain employs TRBV7-9 and TRBJ1-1; D remains unclear. The V and J ends lost 7 bases and 0 bases respectively, with 12 bases between them. The germline gives CDR1 SEHNR, CDR2 FQNEAQ (reference sequence). CDR3 length equals 14 residues. The CDR3 reads CASTPDVMNTEAFF. In DNA form, the CDR3 reads TGTGCCAGCACCCCGGACGTCATGAACACTGAAGCTTTCTTT.

The genes are TRBV27 and TRBJ1-5, with D hard to call. The germline V gene encodes CDR1 MNHEY and CDR2 SMNVEV (reference sequence). There are 13 residues in the CDR3. V lost 3 bases and J 1 base, leaving 4 bases between the germline ends. The CDR3 region has the DNA TGTGCCAGCAGTTTTCAGAGCAATCAGCCCCAGCATTTT. This translates into CASSFQSNQPQHF.

In regard to this clone: Other DNA sequences in this sample translate to the same CDR3. The chain combines TRBV4-1 with TRBJ2-7, with 8 bases fitting TRBD2. The CDR3 covers 14 residues. Trimming cost V 3 bases and J 0 bases; bases outside gene matches: 1. Germline V gene data show CDR1 as MGHRA and CDR2 as YSYEKL. In nucleotides, the CDR3 is TGCGCCAGCAGCCAGGGACTAGTCTCCTACGAGCAGTACTTC. Encoded protein: CASSQGLVSYEQYF.

This chain connects TRBV10-3 to TRBJ1-1; D might be TRBD1 (5 bases). The V gene lost 0 bases and the J gene lost 0 bases, with 11 bases spanning the gap. Germline-derived CDR1 and CDR2 are ENHRY and SYGVKD. The CDR3 spans 16 residues. CDR3 region: CAISESWGRLNTEAFF. The CDR3, as DNA: TGTGCCATCAGTGAGTCTTGGGGCAGACTGAACACTGAAGCTTTCTTT.

The chain links TRBV2 to TRBJ2-5; D unclear. The J call may not be correct, given that the DNA end is closer to TRBJ2-7. The CDR3 is 11 amino acids. Germline-derived CDR1 and CDR2 are SNHLY and FYNNEI. DNA of the CDR3: TGTGCCAGCAGCCCCAACTACGAGCAGTACTTC. Its protein is CASSPNYEQYF.

V gene TRBV27 combines with J gene TRBJ2-5; D is ambiguous. The DNA end is a closer match to TRBJ2-7, so the J assignment may be wrong. The CDR3 loop spans 13 amino acids. Germline V CDR1 and CDR2: MNHEY, SMNVEV (reference sequence). The CDR3 is CASSQAPSYEQYF. For the CDR3, the DNA is TGTGCCAGCAGCCAAGCTCCCAGCTACGAGCAGTACTTC.

The chain uses TRBV7-2 and TRBJ2-2, with 10 bases fitting TRBD1. V dropped 1 base and J dropped 4; count of bases not matched to a gene: 6. In germline, CDR1 is SGHTA, CDR2 FQGNSA. CDR3 length: 17 residues. As DNA, the CDR3 is TGTGCCAGCAGCTTAGTGGTGCGGACAGGGGGCACCGGGGAGCTGTTTTTT. It codes for CASSLVVRTGGTGELFF.